What follows are 20 T cell receptor beta chains derived from one specimen sequenced in a study of T cell therapy after organ transplantation. Time point specified: 20-29 weeks after completion of therapy. The assay was immunoSEQ multiplex PCR, and TCRdb's table has in-frame clones only and misses some. The sample comprises 20,000 to 25,000 clones, roughly 89% of which are singletons, and 30% to 45% rests with the top ten. Antigens of these TCRs are unknown. The sequencing used CD8+ T cells from blood, collected after autologous CMV-specific T cell therapy. The receptors were gathered from a human patient who had received a solid organ transplant and had CMV disease. Some T cells may trace back to the graft donor.

This sequence joins TRBV6-5 and TRBJ2-7; TRBD1 aligns across 9 bases. The junction had 4 bases not matched to a gene; V was cut back by 6 bases and J by 4 bases. CDR1 is MNHEY, CDR2 SVGAGI, per germline. The length of the CDR3 is 13 residues. The CDR3 coding sequence is TGTGCCAGCAGCTCGGGACAGGGTTACGAGCAGTACTTC. The encoded protein is CASSSGQGYEQYF.

This clone was detected once. This chain connects TRBV7-9 to TRBJ2-7; possible D gene TRBD1, 5 bases. V was pared by 5 bases and J by 2 bases, with 10 bases between. The CDR3 length is 13 residues. Germline-derived CDR1 and CDR2 are SEHNR and FQNEAQ (reference sequence). DNA for the CDR3: TGTGCCAGCAGCCCGGCAGGGACCTACGAGCAGTACTTC. Protein: CASSPAGTYEQYF.

The chain links TRBV13 to TRBJ2-7; TRBD2 is a possible D gene (5 bases). The CDR3 runs 14 residues. Per germline, CDR1 PRHDT and CDR2 FYEKMQ (reference sequence). With 6 bases removed from V and 4 bases from J, the gap between germline ends came to 16 bases. CDR3 region: CASSPAVLGYEQYF. CDR3 nucleotide sequence: TGTGCCAGCAGTCCAGCGGTCTTGGGGTACGAGCAGTACTTC.

The table lists this clone with a count of one. The chain carries TRBV19 and TRBJ2-3; D is undetermined. The ends were cut back, 7 bases at V and 5 bases at J, with 22 bases in the middle. Germline CDR1 reads LNHDA; CDR2 reads SQIVND (reference sequence). The CDR3 runs to 16 residues. CDR3 sequence: CASNSETGFLGDTQYF. The DNA of the CDR3 is TGTGCCAGTAATTCCGAGACCGGATTTCTGGGAGATACGCAGTATTTT. Together with reference TRBV19 and TRBJ2-3, the CDR3 gives the full variable domain: DGGITQSPKYLFRKEGQNVTLSCEQNLNHDAMYWYRQDPGQGLRLIYYSQIVNDFQKGDIAEGYSVSREKKESFPLTVTSAQKNPTAFYLCASNSETGFLGDTQYFGPGTRLTVL.

This chain connects TRBV30 to TRBJ2-6; the D is unclear. From germline, CDR1 is GTSNPN and CDR2 SVGIG (reference sequence). The CDR3 length is 15 residues. Trimming removed 5 bases at V and 0 bases at J, with 11 bases between. CDR3 bases: TGTGCCTGGGATGTCGCGCCCTCTGGGGCCAACGTCCTGACTTTC. Protein sequence: CAWDVAPSGANVLTF.

The chain links TRBV6-6 to TRBJ2-1; D gene uncertain. The germline V gene has CDR1 MNHNY and CDR2 SVGAGI (reference sequence). V lost 4 bases to trimming and J lost 7 bases, with 14 bases between them. The CDR3 has 14 residues. CDR3 sequence reads: CASSSDRSGNEQFF. The DNA of the CDR3 is TGTGCCAGCAGTTCAGACCGGTCTGGGAATGAGCAGTTCTTC.

V gene TRBV9 combines with J gene TRBJ1-1; maybe TRBD1 (5 bases). The V and J ends lost 0 bases and 2 bases respectively, with 14 bases between them. This CDR3 spans 16 amino acids. Germline CDR1 reads SGDLS; CDR2 reads YYNGEE. DNA of the CDR3: TGTGCCAGCAGCGTAGGGGGCCTACGCCCCAACACTGAAGCTTTCTTT. Amino acids: CASSVGGLRPNTEAFF.

This clone was observed a few times. In nucleotides, the CDR3 is TGTGCCAGCAGTTACTCAGGGGGAGGTAATTCACCCCTCCACTTT. This translates into CASSYSGGGNSPLHF. The J gene is TRBJ1-6, the V gene TRBV6-5; maybe TRBD1 (6 bases). Germline CDR1 is MNHEY and CDR2 is SVGAGI. The V end was cut by 0 bases, the J end by 6 bases, with 9 bases between. The CDR3 length is 15 residues.

J is TRBJ1-2 and V is TRBV12-5, with D perhaps matching TRBD1 (6 bases). Trimming shortened V by 1 base and J by 5 bases, and 11 bases separated the two germline ends. The germline V gene has CDR1 LGHNT and CDR2 FRNRAP. CDR3 size: 14 residues. This chain's CDR3 is CASGLGTEYYGYTF. In DNA, the CDR3 is TGTGCTAGTGGTTTGGGGACAGAGTATTATGGCTACACCTTC.

The chain couples TRBV4-2 to TRBJ1-6, with D uncertain. Germline V gene sequence: CDR1 LGHNA, CDR2 YNFKEQ. V was shortened by 4 bases and J by 7 bases, with 14 bases between the two germline ends. CDR3 length equals 15 residues. The CDR3 reads CASSPGRIWNSPLHF. The CDR3 coding sequence is TGTGCCAGCAGCCCCGGGCGGATTTGGAATTCACCCCTCCACTTT.

The V gene is TRBV5-3, the J gene TRBJ1-5; no clear D gene. TRBV5-3 is classed as an ORF, of uncertain function. V was pared by 5 bases and J by 1 base, with 10 bases between. The CDR3 totals 14 residues. CDR3 DNA sequence: TGTGCCAGAAGAGGATTCAGGAGCAATCAGCCCCAGCATTTT. It translates to CARRGFRSNQPQHF.

V gene TRBV5-6 combines with J gene TRBJ1-1, with D hard to call. V was clipped by 1 base and J by 1 base, with 5 bases between them. This CDR3 contains 13 residues. CDR1 and CDR2 from the germline V gene are SGHDT and YYEEEE. Here the CDR3 reads CASSLRANTEAFF. DNA for the CDR3: TGTGCCAGCAGCTTGCGGGCGAACACTGAAGCTTTCTTT.

This sequence joins TRBV7-9 and TRBJ1-2; no firm D call. The ends were cut back, 3 bases at V and 6 bases at J, with 8 bases in the middle. Germline V gene sequence: CDR1 SEHNR, CDR2 FQNEAQ (reference sequence). This CDR3 spans 12 amino acids. The CDR3 nucleotides are TGTGCCAGCAGCTTCGGAGGGAATGGCTACACCTTC. As protein: CASSFGGNGYTF.

The chain recombines TRBV10-3 with TRBJ2-7; tentatively, D is TRBD1 (5 bases). The CDR3 contains 12 residues. V lost 9 bases and J lost 5, with 14 bases in between. Germline assignment: CDR1 ENHRY and CDR2 SYGVKD. The CDR3 is CAMGQGRNEQYF. CDR3 nucleotides: TGTGCCATGGGCCAGGGTCGGAACGAGCAGTACTTC.

CDR3 sequence reads: CAISDSAPEAFF. CDR3 in DNA: TGTGCCATCAGTGATTCGGCCCCTGAAGCTTTCTTT. The chain couples TRBV10-3 to TRBJ1-1; D remains ambiguous. From germline, CDR1 is ENHRY and CDR2 SYGVKD. This CDR3 contains 12 residues. V gave up 3 bases and J gave up 6 bases, with 8 bases separating them.

The chain has TRBV6-5 and TRBJ2-1, with 7 bases lining up with TRBD2. Germline CDR1 reads MNHEY; CDR2 reads SVGAGI. The CDR3 contains 14 residues. Trimming took 4 bases from V and 7 from J; bases not matched to a gene: 7. As DNA, the CDR3 is TGTGCCAGCAGTTTGAAAGGGACTAATAATGAGCAGTTCTTC. Encoded protein: CASSLKGTNNEQFF.

This rearrangement joins TRBV21-1 to TRBJ2-1; the D call TRBD2 from the table was never checked on the DNA. TRBV21-1 is a pseudogene segment. The CDR3 sequence is 18 residues long. CDR3 amino acids: CASSKVGLAGETYNEQFF. CDR3 nucleotide sequence: TGTGCCAGCAGCAAAGTGGGACTAGCGGGAGAAACGTACAATGAGCAGTTCTTC.

The rearrangement uses TRBV4-3 and TRBJ1-1; the D is unclear. The germline CDR1 and CDR2 sequences are LGHNA and YSLEER. There are 13 residues in the CDR3. The V gene lost 0 bases and the J gene lost 6 bases, with 8 bases spanning the gap. In DNA form, the CDR3 reads TGCGCCAGCAGCCAAGAGGCGGAGGCTGAAGCTTTCTTT. Protein: CASSQEAEAEAFF.

This clone appeared a few times. This chain links TRBV4-1 with TRBJ1-1; D not certain. This CDR3 comprises 12 residues. V was shortened by 1 base and J by 5 bases, with 5 bases between the two germline ends. Germline V CDR1 and CDR2: MGHRA, YSYEKL. The CDR3: CASSQVGTEAFF. CDR3 nucleotides: TGCGCCAGCAGCCAAGTTGGGACTGAAGCTTTCTTT.

The chain combines TRBV4-2 with TRBJ2-3; TRBD2 matches 8 bases. J gave up 6 bases and V 2 bases, and 10 bases lay outside the gene matches. The CDR3 runs to 16 residues. The V gene's germline CDR1 is LGHNA and CDR2 YNFKEQ. In DNA form, the CDR3 reads TGTGCCAGCAGCCAAAATGCGGGGGGAATCAAGGATACGCAGTATTTT. As protein: CASSQNAGGIKDTQYF.